A selection of T cell receptor beta chains follows, all from one sample in a study of CD8 T cells in ankylosing spondylitis. Each CDR3 protein gets one entry after TCRdb re-called the 5' RACE reads with MiXCR. The table lists about 240,000 distinct CDR3 sequences, around 9.1% of them singletons. Material for sequencing was blood, either unsorted or a sorted T cell fraction (not recorded which). The receptor set was obtained from a male donor with ankylosing spondylitis or in good health (not recorded which). The CDR3 runs from the conserved cysteine through the conserved F or W. The D gene is left open where the match is weak. Not all rows give a size; the values are once, few, many and, for expanded clones, a class.

v_gene,j_gene,d_gene,abundance,CDR3nt,CDR3aa
TRBV5-1,TRBJ2-2,.,many,TGCGCCAGCAGCTTGGGATTGGACTGGAGGGAGCCTGGCGGGGAGCTGTTTTTT,CASSLGLDWREPGGELFF
TRBV11-2,TRBJ2-1,TRBD2,many,TGTGCCAGCAGCCCCATGACTAGCGGGATTTCTAGTGAGCAGTTCTTC,CASSPMTSGISSEQFF
TRBV7-2,TRBJ2-1,.,many,TGTGCCAGCAGCCCCCCCGTGGGGGACTATGAGCAGTTCTTC,CASSPPVGDYEQFF
TRBV11-3,TRBJ2-4,TRBD1,few,TGTGCCAGCAGCCCCAGGGACAGGGGCCTCGAGGACTTC,CASSPRDRGLEDF
TRBV5-1,TRBJ2-2,.,few,TGCGCCAGCAGCCTTGACACCTCGAACACCGGGGAGCTGTTTTTT,CASSLDTSNTGELFF
TRBV6-6,TRBJ1-2,.,few,TGTGCCAGCAGAGACTGGGGGGGTTTTGGCTACACCTTC,CASRDWGGFGYTF
TRBV12-3/TRBV12-4,TRBJ1-5,TRBD1,.,TGTGCCAGCAGTTTTAGGGGACAGGCTAGCAATCAGCCCCAGCATTTT,CASSFRGQASNQPQHF
TRBV29-1,TRBJ1-2,.,many,TGCAGCGTTGAAGATCTTGCCGGGGTCCGAGGCTACACCTTC,CSVEDLAGVRGYTF
TRBV10-2,TRBJ2-2,TRBD2,many,TGCGCCAGCACACGAGCGGGAGACACCGGGGAGCTGTTTTTT,CASTRAGDTGELFF
TRBV9,TRBJ2-2,.,many,TGTGCCAGCAGCGCCAGCTCCTCTCCCGGGGAGCTGTTTTTT,CASSASSSPGELFF
TRBV24-1,TRBJ2-3,.,many,TGTGCCACCAGTGACACCGCGCTAGCCTCAGATACGCAGTATTTT,CATSDTALASDTQYF
TRBV7-2,TRBJ2-3,.,many,TGTGCCAGCAGCTTAGTAAAGGGAGTTATGGATACGCAGTATTTT,CASSLVKGVMDTQYF
TRBV20-1,TRBJ2-7,.,many,TGCAGTGCTCTGGCGGGGATATCCTACGAGCAGTACTTC,CSALAGISYEQYF
TRBV12-3/TRBV12-4,TRBJ2-6,TRBD2,many,TGTGCCAGCAGTCTTTATATGGGACTAGCGGGAGATCCTGGGGCCAACGTCCTGACTTTC,CASSLYMGLAGDPGANVLTF
TRBV20-1,TRBJ2-7,.,many,TGCAGTGCTAGTAGGTCGGAATTCGAGCAGTACTTC,CSASRSEFEQYF
TRBV25-1,TRBJ2-2,.,many,TGTGCCAGCAGCGACGGGACCGGGGAGCTGTTTTTT,CASSDGTGELFF
TRBV7-9,TRBJ1-4,.,many,TGTGCCAGCAGCCCGACACTCTCGCCTAATGAAAAACTGTTTTTT,CASSPTLSPNEKLFF
TRBV5-1,TRBJ2-3,TRBD2,many,TGCGCCAGCAGCTCACAACCCGGGACTAGCGGGGTAGGGGATACGCAGTATTTT,CASSSQPGTSGVGDTQYF
TRBV7-8,TRBJ1-4,.,.,TGTGCCAGCAGCTTAGGAAAGGGCTCCGGTGAAAAACTGTTTTTT,CASSLGKGSGEKLFF
TRBV21-1,TRBJ2-4,.,.,TGTGCCAGCAGCAAGGGGGGTGTTTGGACGGCCAAAAACATTCAGTACTTC,CASSKGGVWTAKNIQYF
TRBV5-1,TRBJ2-1,TRBD2,many,TGCGCCAGCAGCTTGGCCCAGCGGGAGTACAATGAGCAGTTCTTC,CASSLAQREYNEQFF
TRBV30,TRBJ2-7,.,.,TGTGCCTGGAGTCCTTCGTCCGGGGAGGAATACTTC,CAWSPSSGEEYF
TRBV6-2/TRBV6-3,TRBJ1-2,TRBD1,many,TGTGCCAGCAGACCGGACAGGGGAGAGGGCTATGGCTACACCTTC,CASRPDRGEGYGYTF
TRBV30,TRBJ1-2,TRBD1,few,TGTGCCTGGAGTCTCTCCCCGGCAGGGGGCTTTCTAGGCTATGGCTACACCTTC,CAWSLSPAGGFLGYGYTF
TRBV27,TRBJ1-6,.,.,TGTGCCAGCAGTTTGGGACCTAATAATTCACCCCTCCACTTT,CASSLGPNNSPLHF
TRBV5-1,TRBJ2-1,.,many,TGCGCCAGCAGCTTGGCCCCCAGCTCCTACAATGAGCAGTTCTTC,CASSLAPSSYNEQFF
TRBV30,TRBJ2-7,TRBD1,.,TGTGCCTGGTGGGACAGGAGCTCCTACGAGCAGTACTTC,CAWWDRSSYEQYF
TRBV10-3,TRBJ2-7,TRBD2,many,TGTGCCATCAGAGCCCCACTAGCGGGAGGGCCCGGGGAGCAGTACTTC,CAIRAPLAGGPGEQYF
TRBV5-1,TRBJ2-3,.,many,TGCGCCAGCCAGGAGCAGGGAACAGATACGCAGTATTTT,CASQEQGTDTQYF
TRBV12-3/TRBV12-4,TRBJ1-2,.,many,TGTGCCAGCAGTTTAGCGGCCGGCTATGGCTACACCTTC,CASSLAAGYGYTF
TRBV27,TRBJ1-4,.,few,TGTGCCAGCAGTTTACATGGACCCAAGAATGAAAAACTGTTTTTT,CASSLHGPKNEKLFF
TRBV4-2,TRBJ1-1,.,many,TGTGCCAGCAGCCAAGATACCCGGGACTGGGGGATGAACACTGAAGCTTTCTTT,CASSQDTRDWGMNTEAFF
TRBV24-1,TRBJ1-1,.,many,TGTGCCACCAGTAGGGGACCTGGCACTGAAGCTTTCTTT,CATSRGPGTEAFF
TRBV12-3/TRBV12-4,TRBJ2-7,.,few,TGTGCCAGCACCTCCCCAAGGGCAGGTCGCCCCTACGAGCAGTACTTC,CASTSPRAGRPYEQYF
TRBV27,TRBJ2-7,.,many,TGTGCCAGCAGGGGAGACATTTCCCACGAGCAGTACTTC,CASRGDISHEQYF
TRBV3-1,TRBJ1-5,.,many,TGTGCCAGCAGCCAGAGACGGGGAAGCAATCAGCCCCAGCATTTT,CASSQRRGSNQPQHF
TRBV19,TRBJ1-5,.,.,TGTGCCAGTACTCTCGGGGGGAATCAGCCCCAGCATTTT,CASTLGGNQPQHF
TRBV5-1,TRBJ2-1,.,many,TGCGCCAGCAGCTTGGCTCCAGGGGGGTCCAATGAGCAGTTCTTC,CASSLAPGGSNEQFF
TRBV7-9,TRBJ2-7,TRBD1,many,TGTGCCAGCAGCTTAGCCAGGGACAGCCACTACGAGCAGTACTTC,CASSLARDSHYEQYF
TRBV7-2,TRBJ1-1,.,many,TGTGCCAGCAGCTTGGAGTTAAGATACGCAGCTTTCTTT,CASSLELRYAAFF